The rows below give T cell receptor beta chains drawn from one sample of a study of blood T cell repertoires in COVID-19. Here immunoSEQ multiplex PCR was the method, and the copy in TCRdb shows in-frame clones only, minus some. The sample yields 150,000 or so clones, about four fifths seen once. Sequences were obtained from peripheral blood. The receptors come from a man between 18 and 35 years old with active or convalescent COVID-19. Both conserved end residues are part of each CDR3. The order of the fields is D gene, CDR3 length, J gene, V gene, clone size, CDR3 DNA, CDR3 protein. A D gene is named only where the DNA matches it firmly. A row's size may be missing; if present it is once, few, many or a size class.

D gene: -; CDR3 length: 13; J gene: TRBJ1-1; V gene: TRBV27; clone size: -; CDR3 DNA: TGTGCCAGCAGTCCGCGGGTGAACACTGAAGCTTTCTTT; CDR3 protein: CASSPRVNTEAFF
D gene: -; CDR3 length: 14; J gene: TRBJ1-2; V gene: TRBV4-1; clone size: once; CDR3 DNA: TGCGCCAGCAGCCCTTGGGGGCGCGGCTATGGCTACACCTTC; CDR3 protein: CASSPWGRGYGYTF
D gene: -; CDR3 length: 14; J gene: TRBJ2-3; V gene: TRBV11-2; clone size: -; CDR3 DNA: TGTGCCAGCAAGTTGGGCCCTTCCCCAGATACGCAGTATTTT; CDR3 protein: CASKLGPSPDTQYF
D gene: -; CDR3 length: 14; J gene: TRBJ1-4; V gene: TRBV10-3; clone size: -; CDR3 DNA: TGTGCCATCAGTACAGGGACGACTAATGAAAAACTGTTTTTT; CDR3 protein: CAISTGTTNEKLFF
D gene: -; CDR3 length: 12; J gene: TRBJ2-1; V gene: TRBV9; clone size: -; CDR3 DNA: TGTGCCAGCAGCGTAGATTCTGATGAGCAGTTCTTC; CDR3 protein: CASSVDSDEQFF
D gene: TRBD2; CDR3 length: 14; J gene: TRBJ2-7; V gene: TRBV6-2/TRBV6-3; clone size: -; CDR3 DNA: TGTGCCAGCAGTTACCGACTAGCGGGGTACGAGCAGTACTTC; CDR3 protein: CASSYRLAGYEQYF
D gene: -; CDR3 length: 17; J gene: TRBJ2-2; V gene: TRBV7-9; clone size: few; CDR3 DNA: TGTGCCAGCAGCTCCGTGCGGAGGGATGGGAACACCGGGGAGCTGTTTTTT; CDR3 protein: CASSSVRRDGNTGELFF
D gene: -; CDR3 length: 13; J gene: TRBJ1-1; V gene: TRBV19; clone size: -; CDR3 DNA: TGTGCCAGTAGTTCCCGACGGAGCACTGAAGCTTTCTTT; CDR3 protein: CASSSRRSTEAFF
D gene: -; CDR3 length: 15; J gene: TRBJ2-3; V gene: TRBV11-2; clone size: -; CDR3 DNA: TGTGCCAGCAGCTTCTATGGGGGGATAAGGGATACGCAGTATTTT; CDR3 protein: CASSFYGGIRDTQYF
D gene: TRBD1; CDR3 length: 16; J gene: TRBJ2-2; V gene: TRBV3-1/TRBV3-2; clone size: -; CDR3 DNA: TGTGCCAGCAGCCAGACAGGGGCGTTATACAGCGGGGAGCTGTTTTTT; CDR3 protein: CASSQTGALYSGELFF
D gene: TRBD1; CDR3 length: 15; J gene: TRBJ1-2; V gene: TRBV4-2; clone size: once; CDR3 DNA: TGTGCCAGCAGCCAAGTGGACAGGGGCACCTATGGCTACACCTTC; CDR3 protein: CASSQVDRGTYGYTF
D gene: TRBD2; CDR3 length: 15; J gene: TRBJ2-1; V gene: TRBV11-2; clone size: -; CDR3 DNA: TGTGCCAGCAGCTTAGAGCGGGGGGGCCCCAATGAGCAGTTCTTC; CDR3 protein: CASSLERGGPNEQFF
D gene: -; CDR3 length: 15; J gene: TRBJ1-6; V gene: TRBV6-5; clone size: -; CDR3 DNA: TGTGCCAGCAGTTACGGGAGGGGTGGAAATTCACCCCTCCACTTT; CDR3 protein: CASSYGRGGNSPLHF
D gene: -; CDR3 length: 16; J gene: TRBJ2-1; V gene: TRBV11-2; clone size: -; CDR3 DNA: TGTGCCAGCAGCTTAGCGTCGACACGCTCCTACAATGAGCAGTTCTTC; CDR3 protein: CASSLASTRSYNEQFF
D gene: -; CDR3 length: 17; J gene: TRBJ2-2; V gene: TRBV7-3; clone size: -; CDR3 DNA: TGTGCCAGCAGCCCCTACAGGGGTAGCGGGATCGCTGGGGAGCTGTTTTTT; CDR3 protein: CASSPYRGSGIAGELFF
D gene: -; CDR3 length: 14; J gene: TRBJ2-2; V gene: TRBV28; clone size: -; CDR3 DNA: TGTGCCAGCAGTTTAATCTCGGGGGCCGGGGAGCTGTTTTTT; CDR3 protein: CASSLISGAGELFF
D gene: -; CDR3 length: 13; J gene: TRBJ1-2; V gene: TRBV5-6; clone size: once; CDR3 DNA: TGTGCCAGCAGCTTGAGGCAGGGTAGTCGATACACCTTC; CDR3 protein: CASSLRQGSRYTF
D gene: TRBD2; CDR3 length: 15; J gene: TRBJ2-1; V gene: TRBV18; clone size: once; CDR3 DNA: TGTGCCAGCTCCCCCCGGACTAGTATCGACAATGAGCAGTTCTTC; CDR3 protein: CASSPRTSIDNEQFF
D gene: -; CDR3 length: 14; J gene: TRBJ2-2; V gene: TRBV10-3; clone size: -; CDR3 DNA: TGTGCCATCAGTGGCAGAGGAAACACCGGGGAGCTGTTTTTT; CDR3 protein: CAISGRGNTGELFF
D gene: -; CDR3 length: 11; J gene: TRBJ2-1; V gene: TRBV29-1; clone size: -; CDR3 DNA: TGCAGCGTTTCTGGCAGCAATGAGCAGTTCTTC; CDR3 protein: CSVSGSNEQFF
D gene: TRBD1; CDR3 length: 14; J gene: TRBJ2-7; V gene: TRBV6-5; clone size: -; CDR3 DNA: TGTGCCAGCATGAACAGGGGGCATCCCTACGAGCAGTACTTC; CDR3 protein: CASMNRGHPYEQYF
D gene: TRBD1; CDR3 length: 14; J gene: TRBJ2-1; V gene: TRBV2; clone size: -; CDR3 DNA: TGTGCCAGCAGTACCTCCGGGACAGTTAATGAGCAGTTCTTC; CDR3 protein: CASSTSGTVNEQFF
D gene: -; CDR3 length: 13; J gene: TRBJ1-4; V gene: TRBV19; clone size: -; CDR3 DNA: TGTGCCAGTAGTGCCTTTGGGCAGGAAAAACTGTTTTTT; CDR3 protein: CASSAFGQEKLFF
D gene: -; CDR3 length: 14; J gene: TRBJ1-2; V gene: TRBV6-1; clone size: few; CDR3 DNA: TGTGCCAGCAGTGAAGGCAGTTCCCACTATGGCTACACCTTC; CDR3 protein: CASSEGSSHYGYTF
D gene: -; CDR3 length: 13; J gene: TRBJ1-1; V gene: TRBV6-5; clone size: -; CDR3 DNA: TGTGCCAGCAGTCGGCAGGGTTATACTGAAGCTTTCTTT; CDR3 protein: CASSRQGYTEAFF
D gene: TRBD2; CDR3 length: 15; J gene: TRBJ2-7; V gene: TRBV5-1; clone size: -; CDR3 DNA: TGCGCCAGCAGCTTGGCCGTAGCGGGAGACTACGAGCAGTACTTC; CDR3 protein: CASSLAVAGDYEQYF
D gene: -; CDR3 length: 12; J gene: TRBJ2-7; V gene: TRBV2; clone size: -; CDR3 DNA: TGTGCCAGCAGTGAAGCGCGGGTGGAGCAGTACTTC; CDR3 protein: CASSEARVEQYF
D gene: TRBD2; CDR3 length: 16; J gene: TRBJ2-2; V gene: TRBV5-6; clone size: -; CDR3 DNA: TGTGCCAGCAGCTTATCCGGGACTAGTTACACCGGGGAGCTGTTTTTT; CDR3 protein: CASSLSGTSYTGELFF
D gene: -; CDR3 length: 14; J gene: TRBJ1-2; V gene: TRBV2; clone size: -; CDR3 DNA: TGTGCCAGCGTCGAAGTAGGGGTTTGGTATGGCTACACCTTC; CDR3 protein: CASVEVGVWYGYTF
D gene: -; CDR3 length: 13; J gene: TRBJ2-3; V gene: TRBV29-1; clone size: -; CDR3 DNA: TGCAGCGTGATACCCGGGGGCACAGATACGCAGTATTTT; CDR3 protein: CSVIPGGTDTQYF
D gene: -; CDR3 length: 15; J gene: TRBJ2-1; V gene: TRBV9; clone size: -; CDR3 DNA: TGTGCCAGCAGCGTAGGGGCTAGCTCCTATGATGAGCAGTTCTTC; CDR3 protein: CASSVGASSYDEQFF
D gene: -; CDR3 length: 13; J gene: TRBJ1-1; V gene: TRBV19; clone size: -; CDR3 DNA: TGTGCCAGTAGTATAGAGAGGAACACTGAAGCTTTCTTT; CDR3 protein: CASSIERNTEAFF
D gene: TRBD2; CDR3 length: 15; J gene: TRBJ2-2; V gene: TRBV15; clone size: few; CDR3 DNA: TGTGCCACCAGCAGAGGGACTAGCGACACCGGGGAGCTGTTTTTT; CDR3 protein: CATSRGTSDTGELFF
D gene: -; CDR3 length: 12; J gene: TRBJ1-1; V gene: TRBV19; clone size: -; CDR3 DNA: TGTGCCAGTAGTAGTAGATTCGCTGAAGCTTTCTTT; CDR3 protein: CASSSRFAEAFF
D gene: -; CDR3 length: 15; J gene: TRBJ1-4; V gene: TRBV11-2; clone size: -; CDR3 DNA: TGTGCCAGCAGCTTAGATTTGACACGCAATGAAAAACTGTTTTTT; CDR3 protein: CASSLDLTRNEKLFF
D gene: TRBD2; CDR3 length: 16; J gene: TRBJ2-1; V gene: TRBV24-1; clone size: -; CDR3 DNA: TGTGCCACCAGTGACGTTGGACTAGCGGGGGGCAATGAGCAGTTCTTC; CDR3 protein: CATSDVGLAGGNEQFF
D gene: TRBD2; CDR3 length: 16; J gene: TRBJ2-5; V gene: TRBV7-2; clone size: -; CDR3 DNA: TGTGCCAGCAGCTTCTCTAGCGGGAGGGCCTGGGAGACCCAGTACTTC; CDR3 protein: CASSFSSGRAWETQYF
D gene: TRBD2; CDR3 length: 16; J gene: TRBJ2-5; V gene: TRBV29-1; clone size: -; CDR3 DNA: TGCAGCGTCCCCAGAACCGGGCGGGGGGCCGGAGAGACCCAGTACTTC; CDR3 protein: CSVPRTGRGAGETQYF
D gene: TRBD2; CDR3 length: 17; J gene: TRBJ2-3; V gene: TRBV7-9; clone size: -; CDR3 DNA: TGTGCCAGCAGCTCCGCCCGACTAGCGGGTAGCACAGATACGCAGTATTTT; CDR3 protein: CASSSARLAGSTDTQYF
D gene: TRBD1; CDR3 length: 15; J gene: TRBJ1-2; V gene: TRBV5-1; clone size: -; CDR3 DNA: TGCGCCAGCAGCTTAGTTCAGACAGGGGGCGAAGGCTACACCTTC; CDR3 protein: CASSLVQTGGEGYTF
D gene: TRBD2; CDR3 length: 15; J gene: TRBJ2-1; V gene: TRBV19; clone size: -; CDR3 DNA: TGTGCCAGTAGTTCACTAGCGGTCTCCTACAATGAGCAGTTCTTC; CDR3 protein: CASSSLAVSYNEQFF
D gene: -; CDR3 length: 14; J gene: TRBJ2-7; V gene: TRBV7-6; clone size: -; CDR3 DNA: TGTGCCAGCAGCTTAGTCCACGGGAGCTACGAGCAGTACTTC; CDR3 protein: CASSLVHGSYEQYF
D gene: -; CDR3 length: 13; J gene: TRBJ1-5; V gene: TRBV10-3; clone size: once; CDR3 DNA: TGTGCCATCAGTGTCGCAGGCAATCAGCCCCAGCATTTT; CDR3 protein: CAISVAGNQPQHF